The entry below gives a single T cell receptor (beta chain) sequence along with its context. Antigen specificity is unknown. Primers for the PCR totalled 60 Vbeta and 13 Jbeta. The method was immunoSEQ multiplex PCR; TCRdb's version includes in-frame clones alone and lacks a portion of them. The sample holds more than 80,000 clones, roughly 82% seen once. The data originate from a study of cytomegalovirus exposure and HLA in healthy donors. General study findings and limits: A later analysis linked a missense DCLRE1C variant to TCR beta V- and J-gene trimming. The authors reported that TCR beta sequences could predict HLA-A and HLA-B alleles. These predictions were accurate for most subjects in the first cohort.

This TCR was sampled from a man aged 50-60 years in good health and CMV-seronegative. Sequenced material: PBMCs.

The CDR3 DNA reads as TGCGCCAGCAGCCAAGGCTCGTCAGGGGCGACCAATCAGCCCCAGCATTTT. It encodes CASSQGSSGATNQPQHF. V and J are TRBV4-1 and TRBJ1-5; the D gene is possibly TRBD1 (6 bases). The germline CDR1 and CDR2 sequences are MGHRA and YSYEKL. V lost 1 base and J lost 3, with 16 bases in between. The CDR3 loop spans 17 amino acids.